This T cell receptor beta chain is drawn from a study of CD8 T cells in Susac syndrome. Per the germline V gene, CDR1 is SGHNT and CDR2 is YYREEE (reference sequence). Trimming removed 3 bases at V and 2 bases at J, with 12 bases between. CDR3 length equals 15 residues. Random hexamers primed reverse transcription of about 0.5 to 1 ug RNA. TCRdb ran MiXCR on the immunoSEQ multiplex PCR reads and lists one entry per CDR3 protein. The data hold around 25,000 distinct CDR3 sequences, with about 93% observed a single time. This clonotype originated in a human donor with Susac syndrome. The chain employs TRBV5-4 and TRBJ2-1, with a possible D match to TRBD1 (5 bases). The sample was CD8+ T cells from PBMCs. CDR3 loop: CASSSLLTAYNEQFF. As DNA, the CDR3 is TGTGCCAGCAGCTCCCTCTTGACAGCCTACAATGAGCAGTTCTTC.